Listed here are 7 T cell receptor beta chains from one sample, sequenced in a study of T cells in narcolepsy (dated by TCRdb to 2016 to 2019). Library preparation used the immunoSEQ multiplex PCR assay. TCRdb took over this immuneACCESS table, retaining in-frame rearrangements with V and J assigned. Such tables are incomplete; in checked studies, under half of the missing clones stem from an unresolved V gene, and the remainder is unexplained. The sample data list about 27,000 clones, and 79% of these were observed just once. The biggest ten clones account for roughly 7% of the sample. The source material was memory (CD45RA-) CD4+ T cells from blood. Interpreted using the paper, the cell subset or site label stands for: memory T cells sorted ex vivo from peripheral blood. These receptors were taken from a human donor in good health.

The genes are TRBV28 and TRBJ2-7; D might be TRBD1 or TRBD2, each matching 5 bases. Between the trimmed V and J ends, which lost 6 bases and 4 bases, there was a span of 19 bases. The germline CDR1 and CDR2 sequences are MDHEN and SYDVKM. The CDR3 consists of 15 residues. CDR3 loop: CASSTRWGSGYEQYF. In DNA form, the CDR3 reads TGTGCCAGCAGCACTAGATGGGGGTCGGGGTACGAGCAGTACTTC.

The sample holds one count of this clone. The chain joins TRBV18 to TRBJ1-5; 7 nucleotides match TRBD1. This CDR3 is built from 15 residues. J lost 4 bases, V lost 6 bases, and 9 bases had no gene match. CDR1 KGHSH and CDR2 LQKENI come from the germline V gene. CDR3: CASSHTGARNQPQHF. Here the CDR3 DNA reads TGTGCCAGCTCTCACACAGGGGCCCGAAATCAGCCCCAGCATTTT.

The chain recombines TRBV6-1 with TRBJ2-1, with no clear D. The V end was cut by 6 bases, the J end by 2 bases, with 8 bases between. The CDR3 runs to 13 residues. In germline, CDR1 is MNHNS, CDR2 SASEGT. CDR3 loop: CASSEQTYNEQFF. CDR3 sequence (DNA): TGTGCCAGCAGCGAGCAGACCTACAATGAGCAGTTCTTC.

CDR3 nucleotides: TGTGCCAGCAGCCGAGGGCAGGGATCTAGGAACGAGCAGTACTTC. Amino acid sequence: CASSRGQGSRNEQYF. The rearrangement uses TRBV6-1 and TRBJ2-7, with D perhaps given as TRBD1 or TRBD2 (5 bases each). V dropped 6 bases and J dropped 5 bases, with 20 bases sitting between them. From germline, CDR1 is MNHNS and CDR2 SASEGT. The CDR3 extends over 15 amino acids.

The chain uses TRBV18 and TRBJ2-5; D may be TRBD1 (6 bases). There are 15 residues in the CDR3. The ends were cut back, 6 bases at V and 3 bases at J, with 17 bases in the middle. CDR1 is KGHSH, CDR2 LQKENI, per germline. CDR3 in DNA: TGTGCCAGCTCTCCTGCTCAGGGGATTGAAGAGACCCAGTACTTC. Amino acid sequence: CASSPAQGIEETQYF.

This clone was detected once. This chain links TRBV5-1 with TRBJ2-3; 9 bases match TRBD1. The CDR3 has 14 amino acids. Germline V gene lookup returns CDR1 SGHRS and CDR2 YFSETQ. The V gene end was trimmed by 7 bases and the J gene end by 4 bases; junction bases not matched to a gene: 7. The CDR3 loop reads CASETGGASDTQYF. The CDR3 DNA is TGCGCCAGCGAAACAGGGGGCGCCTCAGATACGCAGTATTTT.

A single count supports this clone. The chain has TRBV10-3 and TRBJ2-3, with D perhaps matching TRBD2 (7 bases). The CDR3 has 15 residues. CDR1 ENHRY and CDR2 SYGVKD come from the germline V gene. Trimming stripped 5 bases from V and 0 bases from J, with 12 bases between. DNA of the CDR3: TGTGCCATCAGTTTAGGGGGAGGGAGCACAGATACGCAGTATTTT. Protein product: CAISLGGGSTDTQYF.